This TCR beta chain is from a study of blood T cell repertoires in COVID-19. Study information: Italy, Spain and the United States were the sources of the convalescent and acute COVID-19 samples. The cDNA or gDNA used as material had been derived from T cells, B-cell-depleted T cells, or PBMCs.

TCRdb keeps only in-frame clones here, not all; method: immunoSEQ multiplex PCR. Of hundreds of thousands of clones in the sample, 88% were seen once. Trimming at V came to 3 bases and at J to 4 bases, leaving 8 bases not matched to a gene. This CDR3 region has 15 residues. Germline values: CDR1 MNHEY, CDR2 SVGEGT. Participant-reported clinical history was the basis for cohort assignment. In Cohort 3, a recovered donor had either two negative PCRs, clearance, or symptom resolution. V gene TRBV6-2 or TRBV6-3 combines with J gene TRBJ1-2; TRBD1 aligns across 7 bases. The TCR comes from a woman between 45 and 60 years old who had recovered from COVID-19. The sequencing sample was made of PBMCs or T cells enriched from blood (not recorded which). CDR3 loop: CASSYNGQAVYGYTF. The CDR3 nucleotides are TGTGCCAGCAGTTATAACGGACAGGCTGTCTATGGCTACACCTTC.